The T cell receptor beta chain described here comes from a study of cytomegalovirus exposure and HLA in healthy donors. Overall study findings and caveats: Cytomegalovirus status was reportedly diagnosed by the classifier with high sensitivity and specificity. A list of 164 TCR beta chains associated with cytomegalovirus was given. By a later analysis, the bulk of CMV-associated TCR beta chains appeared HLA-restricted. As was reported, the HLA-A and HLA-B alleles of most subjects were accurately predicted from TCR beta sequences.

The CDR3 sequence is 16 residues long. The V gene end was trimmed by 4 bases and the J gene end by 3 bases; junction bases not matched to a gene: 8. Germline assignment: CDR1 MDHEN and CDR2 SYDVKM. In the PCR, 60 Vbeta and 13 Jbeta primers were used. Generated by immunoSEQ multiplex PCR, the TCRdb table keeps only in-frame clones and is missing some. The sample records 150,000 to 200,000 clones, 70% being singletons. As to this clone: As yet, its antigen is unknown.

Sequencing was done on a sample of PBMCs. The chain joins TRBV28 to TRBJ2-7; 11 bases are shared with TRBD1. The receptor was isolated from a man younger than 30 in good health and CMV-seropositive. CDR3 residues: CASSSRRTGGGYEQYV. In DNA, the CDR3 is TGTGCCAGCAGTTCCCGGAGGACAGGGGGCGGCTACGAGCAGTACGTC.